The text below deals with one T cell receptor (beta chain). This clone has only one observation. Which antigen it targets is not known. No per-base quality is available; no much larger clone lies one base away. The trial excluded patients who had a history of autoimmune disease or were on systemic immunosuppression. Peripheral blood for TCR sequencing was collected from all dose cohorts at baseline, on cycle 4 day 1, and on cycle 7 day 1. Samples came from an open-label, multicenter, first-in-human phase I dose-escalation trial of ivuxolimab. Adults with locally advanced or metastatic head and neck squamous cell, hepatocellular, melanoma or renal cell carcinoma were enrolled in the trial. CD4+ and CD8+ T cells were sorted separately from peripheral blood before TCR sequencing. The data derive from a study of OX40 agonist ivuxolimab in advanced cancers. Concerning the study at large: Ivuxolimab was an agonistic, fully human IgG2 monoclonal antibody directed against OX40 (CD134), a costimulatory receptor. Peripheral TCRbeta sequencing aimed to test whether ivuxolimab altered TCR sequence diversity and caused clonal T-cell expansion. Of the approximately 53 patients in dose escalation, 19 had hepatocellular carcinoma, about 15 had melanoma, 9 had renal cell carcinoma and 9 had head and neck cancer. A male proportion of 82.7% and a mean age of around 60 years, ranging from 23 to 79, were recorded for the dose-escalation cohort. Intravenous ivuxolimab was administered to patients every 2 weeks at six dose levels: 0.01, 0.1, 0.3, 1.5, 3 and 10 mg/kg. The paper covers the monotherapy dose-escalation part of the phase I ivuxolimab trial, which included N ≈ 50 patients. Prior anti-PD-1, anti-PD-L1 or anti-CTLA-4 therapy was permitted, and checkpoint inhibitors had been received by about two fifths of dose-escalation patients. Three dose-escalation patients achieved partial responses, one with hepatocellular carcinoma and two with cutaneous melanoma. Overall results and qualifications from the work: In the 0.1-3.0 mg/kg groups, partial responders were among the patients with the lowest normalized peripheral clonal expansion, particularly in CD8+ T cells. Low levels of normalized T-cell clonal expansion were also seen in some patients who did not respond. The antigen specificity of the peripheral T cells that underwent clonal expansion was not determined. At doses of 0.1 to 3.0 mg/kg, clonal expansion of both CD4+ and CD8+ T cells in blood was seen between baseline and week 6. After ivuxolimab, expanded clones were on average more numerous among CD8+ T cells than among CD4+ T cells.

For sequencing of the TCRbeta CDR3 region, genomic DNA was extracted from the sorted cells. TCRbeta CDR3 regions were sequenced using the immunoSEQ Assay. In its TCRdb copy, this immuneACCESS table keeps in-frame sequences only and misses some clones. Where compared with another copy, unresolved V genes explain less than half of these, and the others have no known cause. The sample table contains 65,000 to 95,000 clones; only one count was recorded for roughly 88% of them. Together, the top ten hold roughly 5.5% of the sample. V is shortened by 5 bases, J by 0 bases, and the region joining them spans 14 bases. According to the germline V gene, CDR1 reads SGHAT and CDR2 reads FQNNGV. Reading from cysteine to phenylalanine, the CDR3 counts 16 amino acids. The sequence is cut down to CDR3 DNA, 48 bases in frame from base 1.

The source is an adult with an advanced solid tumor such as melanoma, head and neck, liver or kidney cancer. Recombination connected TRBV11-2 to TRBJ1-3, with the D gene too uncertain to name. Here the sequenced sample was CD4+ or CD8+ T cells sorted from blood, taken in a trial of the OX40 agonist ivuxolimab. Read as DNA, the sequence is TGTGCCAGCAGCCTGCTTAGCAGGAGCTCTGGAAACACCATATATTTT. This encodes CASSLLSRSSGNTIYF.